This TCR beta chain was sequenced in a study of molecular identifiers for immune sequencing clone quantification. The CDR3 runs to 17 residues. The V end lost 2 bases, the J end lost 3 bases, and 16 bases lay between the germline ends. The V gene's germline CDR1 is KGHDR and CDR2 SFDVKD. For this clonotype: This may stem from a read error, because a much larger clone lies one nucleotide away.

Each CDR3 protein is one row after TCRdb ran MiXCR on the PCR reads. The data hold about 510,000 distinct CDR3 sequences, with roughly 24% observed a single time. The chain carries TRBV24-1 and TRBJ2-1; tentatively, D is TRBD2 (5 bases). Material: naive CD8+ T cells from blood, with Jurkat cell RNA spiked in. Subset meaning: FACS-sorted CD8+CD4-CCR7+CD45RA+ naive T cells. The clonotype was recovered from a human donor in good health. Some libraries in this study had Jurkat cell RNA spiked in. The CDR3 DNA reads TGTGCCACCAGTGATTCGGACTCGATGAATCACTACAATGAGCAGTTCTTC. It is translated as CATSDSDSMNHYNEQFF.